The following is a T cell receptor beta chain sequence with its context. Together with a sample-barcoded 5' primer, a J-beta primer mix was included in a second PCR lasting roughly 7 to 11 cycles. Each of the cDNA molecules was tagged by a template-switch adaptor with 12 random nucleotides. Every sample produced at least 3 million CDR3-containing paired-end reads. From the 5' RACE reads, TCRdb called clonotypes with MiXCR, one entry per CDR3 protein. The table lists about 690,000 distinct CDR3 sequences, roughly two fifths of them singletons. The CDR3 consists of 15 residues. Germline trimming cut 6 bases from V and 2 bases from J; bases unmatched to any gene: 8. CDR1 and CDR2 from the germline V gene are DFQATT and SNEGSKA (reference sequence). The sample comes from a study of blood T cells in healthy people across ages.

V gene TRBV20-1 combines with J gene TRBJ2-3, with 10 bases lining up with TRBD2. Sequencing used blood. The clonotype originates from an older man in good health. CDR3 residues: CSAATSGASTDTQYF. The DNA for the CDR3 is TGCAGTGCCGCCACTAGCGGGGCCTCCACAGATACGCAGTATTTT.